The clone carrying this TCR beta chain was detected ten times or more. This entry belongs to a study of spatial heterogeneity in lung cancer. About the study: Consistently, beta-chain sequences turned up in larger numbers than alpha-chain sequences did.

Trimming removed 5 bases from V and 7 bases from J, with 9 bases in between. This CDR3 has 11 residues. CDR1 is SGHRS and CDR2 is YFSETQ in the germline V gene. Individually, TCR cDNA molecules were each labelled with a unique molecular identifier. TCRdb called the 5' RACE reads again in MiXCR, with one record for every CDR3 protein. The top ten hold approximately 2.6% of the sample, which has tens of thousands of distinct CDR3 sequences, 6% to 9% seen once. Time point specified: sample taken at primary tumor resection. Researchers sequenced whole RNA taken from tumor, nontumor lung or frozen PBMC without sorting. The donor group consisted of around 77 patients who had untreated, early-stage non-small cell lung cancer.

The chain links TRBV5-1 to TRBJ2-5, with unresolved D. The sequence was obtained from a female donor with early-stage non-small cell lung cancer. This sample comprised PBMCs, obtained at surgery. The DNA of the CDR3 is TGCGCCAGCAGGTCAGAAGGGACCCAGTACTTC. Protein: CASRSEGTQYF.